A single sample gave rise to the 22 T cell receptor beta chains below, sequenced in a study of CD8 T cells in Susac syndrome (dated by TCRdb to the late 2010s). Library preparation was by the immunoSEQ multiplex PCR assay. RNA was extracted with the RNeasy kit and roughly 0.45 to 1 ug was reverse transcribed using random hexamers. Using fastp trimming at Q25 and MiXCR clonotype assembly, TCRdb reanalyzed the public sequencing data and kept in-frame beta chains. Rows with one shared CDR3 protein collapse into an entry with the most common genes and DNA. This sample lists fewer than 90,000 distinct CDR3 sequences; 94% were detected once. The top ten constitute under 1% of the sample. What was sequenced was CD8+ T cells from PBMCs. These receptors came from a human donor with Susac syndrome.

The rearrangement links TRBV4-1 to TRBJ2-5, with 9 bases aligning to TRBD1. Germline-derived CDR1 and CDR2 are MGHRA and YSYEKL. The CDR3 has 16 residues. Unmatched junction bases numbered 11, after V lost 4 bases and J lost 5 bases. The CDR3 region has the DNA TGCGCCAGCAGCCGCTACAGCGGACAGGGGCAGGAGACCCAGTACTTC. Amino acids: CASSRYSGQGQETQYF.

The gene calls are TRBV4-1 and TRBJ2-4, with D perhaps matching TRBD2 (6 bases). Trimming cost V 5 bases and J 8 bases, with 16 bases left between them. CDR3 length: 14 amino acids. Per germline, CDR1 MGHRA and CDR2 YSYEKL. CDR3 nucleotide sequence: TGCGCCAGCAGCGATAGCGGACCTGGGGACATTCAGTACTTC. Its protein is CASSDSGPGDIQYF.

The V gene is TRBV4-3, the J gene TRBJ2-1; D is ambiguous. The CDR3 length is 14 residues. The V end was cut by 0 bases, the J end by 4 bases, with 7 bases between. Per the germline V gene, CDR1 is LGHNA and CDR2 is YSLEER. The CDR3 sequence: CASSQESEYNEQFF. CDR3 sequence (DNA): TGCGCCAGCAGCCAAGAGTCGGAGTACAATGAGCAGTTCTTC.

The CDR3 sequence is CASSLEGRPQETQYF. CDR3 DNA sequence: TGTGCCAGCAGTTTGGAGGGACGACCCCAAGAGACCCAGTACTTC. This chain links TRBV27 with TRBJ2-5; possible D gene TRBD2, 6 bases. The germline V gene has CDR1 MNHEY and CDR2 SMNVEV (reference sequence). The CDR3 length is 15 residues. V was clipped by 3 bases and J by 1 base, with 12 bases between them.

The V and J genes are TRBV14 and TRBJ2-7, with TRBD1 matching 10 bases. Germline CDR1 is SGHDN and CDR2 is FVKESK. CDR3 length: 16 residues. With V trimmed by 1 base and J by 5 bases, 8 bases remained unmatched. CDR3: CASSQVPGQGDNEQYF. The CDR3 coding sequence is TGTGCCAGCAGCCAAGTCCCTGGACAGGGGGACAACGAGCAGTACTTC.

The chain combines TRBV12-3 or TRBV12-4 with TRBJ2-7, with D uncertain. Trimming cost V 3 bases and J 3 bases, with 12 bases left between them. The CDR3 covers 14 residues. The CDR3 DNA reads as TGTGCCAGCAGTTTGTCCCGGTCAATCTACGAGCAGTACTTC. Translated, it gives CASSLSRSIYEQYF.

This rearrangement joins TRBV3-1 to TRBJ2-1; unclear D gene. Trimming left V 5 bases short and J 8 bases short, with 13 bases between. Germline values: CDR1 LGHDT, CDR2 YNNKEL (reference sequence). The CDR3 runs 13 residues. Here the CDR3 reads CASSMTSIHEQFF. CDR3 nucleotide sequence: TGTGCCAGCAGCATGACCAGTATCCATGAGCAGTTCTTC.

The CDR3 DNA follows: TGTGCCAGCAGCTCCGGGCCCGGGAGGAAGTACGAGCAGTACTTC. Translation gives CASSSGPGRKYEQYF. The chain employs TRBV7-9 and TRBJ2-7; 7 bases are shared with TRBD2. Germline lookup yields CDR1 SEHNR and CDR2 FQNEAQ (reference sequence). The CDR3 is made up of 15 amino acids. V was pared by 4 bases and J by 4 bases, with 10 bases of the junction left unmatched.

This CDR3 is CASSQVRHGTRWNTGELFF. The CDR3 DNA is TGTGCCAGCAGCCAAGTACGTCACGGGACACGATGGAACACCGGGGAGCTGTTTTTT. The J gene is TRBJ2-2, the V gene TRBV3-1, with D perhaps TRBD1 (6 bases). V was cut by 1 base and J by 1 base, with 19 bases left in between. This CDR3 has 19 amino acids. Germline-derived CDR1 and CDR2 are LGHDT and YNNKEL (reference sequence).

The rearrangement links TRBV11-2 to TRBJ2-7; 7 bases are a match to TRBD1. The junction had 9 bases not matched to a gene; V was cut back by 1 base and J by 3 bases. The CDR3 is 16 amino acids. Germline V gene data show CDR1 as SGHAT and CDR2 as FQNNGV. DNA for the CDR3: TGTGCCAGCAGCTTAGGGGGGATAGGGACAGACTACGAGCAGTACTTC. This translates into CASSLGGIGTDYEQYF.

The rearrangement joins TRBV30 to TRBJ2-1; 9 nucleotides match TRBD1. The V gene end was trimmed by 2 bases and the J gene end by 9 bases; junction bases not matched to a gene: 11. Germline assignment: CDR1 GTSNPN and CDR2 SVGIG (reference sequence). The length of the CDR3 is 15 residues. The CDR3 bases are TGTGCCTGGAGTCCGAACACAGGGGGCTGGGGTGAGCAGTTCTTC. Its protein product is CAWSPNTGGWGEQFF. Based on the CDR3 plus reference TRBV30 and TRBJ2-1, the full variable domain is SQTIHQWPATLVQPVGSPLSLECTVEGTSNPNLYWYRQAAGRGLQLLFYSVGIGQISSEVPQNLSASRPQDRQFILSSKKLLLSDSGFYLCAWSPNTGGWGEQFFGPGTRLTVL.

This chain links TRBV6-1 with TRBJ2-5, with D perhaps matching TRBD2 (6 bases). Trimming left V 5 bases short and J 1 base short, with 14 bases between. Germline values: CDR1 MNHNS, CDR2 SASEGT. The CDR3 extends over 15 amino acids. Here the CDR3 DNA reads TGTGCCAGCAGTACCCTCAGCGGGCGCCAAGAGACCCAGTACTTC. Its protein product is CASSTLSGRQETQYF.

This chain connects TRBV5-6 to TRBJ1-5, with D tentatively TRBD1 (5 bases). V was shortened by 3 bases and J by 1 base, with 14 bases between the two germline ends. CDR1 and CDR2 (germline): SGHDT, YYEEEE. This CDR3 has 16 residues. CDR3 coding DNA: TGTGCCAGCAGCTCCCGGTGGGAGGGGAGCAATCAGCCCCAGCATTTT. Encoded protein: CASSSRWEGSNQPQHF.

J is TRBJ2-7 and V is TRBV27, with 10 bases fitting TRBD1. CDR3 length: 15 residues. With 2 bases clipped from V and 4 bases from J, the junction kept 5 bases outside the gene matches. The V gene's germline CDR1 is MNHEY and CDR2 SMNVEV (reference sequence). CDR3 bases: TGTGCCAGCAGTTTAAGGAAGGACAGGGGGTACGAGCAGTACTTC. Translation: CASSLRKDRGYEQYF.

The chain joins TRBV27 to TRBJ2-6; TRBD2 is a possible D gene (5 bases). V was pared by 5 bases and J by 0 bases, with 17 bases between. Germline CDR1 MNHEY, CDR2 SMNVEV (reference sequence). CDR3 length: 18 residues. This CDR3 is CASSLATTPPSGANVLTF. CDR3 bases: TGTGCCAGCAGTCTCGCGACTACCCCCCCCTCTGGGGCCAACGTCCTGACTTTC.

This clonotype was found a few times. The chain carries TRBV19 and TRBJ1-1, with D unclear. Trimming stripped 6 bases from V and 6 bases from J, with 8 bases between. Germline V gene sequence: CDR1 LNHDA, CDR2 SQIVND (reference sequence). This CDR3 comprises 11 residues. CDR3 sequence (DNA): TGTGCCAGTAGCTCAGGCCCTGAAGCTTTCTTT. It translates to CASSSGPEAFF.

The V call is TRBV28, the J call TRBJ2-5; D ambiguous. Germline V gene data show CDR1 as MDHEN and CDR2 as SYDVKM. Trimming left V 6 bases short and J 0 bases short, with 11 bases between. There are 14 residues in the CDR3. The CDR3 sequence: CASRSYGYQETQYF. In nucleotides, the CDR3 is TGTGCCAGCAGGAGCTACGGGTACCAAGAGACCCAGTACTTC.

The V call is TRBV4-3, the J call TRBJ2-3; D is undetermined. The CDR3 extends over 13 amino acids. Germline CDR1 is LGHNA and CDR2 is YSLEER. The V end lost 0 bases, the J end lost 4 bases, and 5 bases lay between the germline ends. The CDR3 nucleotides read TGCGCCAGCAGCCAAGACGAGGCAGATACGCAGTATTTT. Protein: CASSQDEADTQYF.

This chain's CDR3 is CASSPPGTSGPNTGELFF. CDR3 sequence (DNA): TGCGCCAGCAGCCCGCCCGGGACTAGCGGGCCCAACACCGGGGAGCTGTTTTTT. This chain joins TRBV4-3 and TRBJ2-2; 12 bases match TRBD2. Germline CDR1 and CDR2: LGHNA and YSLEER. Germline trimming cut 4 bases from V and 2 bases from J; bases unmatched to any gene: 8. The CDR3 extends over 18 amino acids.

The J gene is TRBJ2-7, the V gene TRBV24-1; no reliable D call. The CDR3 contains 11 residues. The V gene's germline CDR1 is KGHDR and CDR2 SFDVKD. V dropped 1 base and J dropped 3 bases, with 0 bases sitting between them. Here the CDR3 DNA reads TGTGCCACCAGTGATTTCTACGAGCAGTACTTC. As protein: CATSDFYEQYF.

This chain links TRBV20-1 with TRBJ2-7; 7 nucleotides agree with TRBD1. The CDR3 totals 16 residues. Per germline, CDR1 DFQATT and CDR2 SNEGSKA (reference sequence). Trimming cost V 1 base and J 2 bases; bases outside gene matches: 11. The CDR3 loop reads CSARARPGQHPYEQYF. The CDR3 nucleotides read TGCAGTGCTAGAGCGCGGCCGGGACAGCATCCCTACGAGCAGTACTTC.

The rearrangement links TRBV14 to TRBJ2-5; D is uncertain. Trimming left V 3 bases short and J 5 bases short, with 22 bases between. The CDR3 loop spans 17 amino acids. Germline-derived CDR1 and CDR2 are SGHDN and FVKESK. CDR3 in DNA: TGTGCCAGCAGCCAGAAGTCAGTCTACATCTTGCAGGAGACCCAGTACTTC. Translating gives CASSQKSVYILQETQYF. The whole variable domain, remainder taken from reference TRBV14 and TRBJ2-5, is EAGVTQFPSHSVIEKGQTVTLRCDPISGHDNLYWYRRVMGKEIKFLLHFVKESKQDESGMPNNRFLAERTGGTYSTLKVQPAELEDSGVYFCASSQKSVYILQETQYFGPGTRLLVL.